A selection of T cell receptor beta chains follows, all from one sample in a study of blood T cell repertoires in COVID-19. Using immunoSEQ multiplex PCR, the repertoire was profiled, and TCRdb retains in-frame clones only, with some absent. This table holds a few hundred thousand clones, roughly 88% found once. Sequences were obtained from peripheral blood. All receptors come from a middle-aged woman who had recovered from COVID-19. The CDR3 runs from the conserved cysteine through the conserved F or W. D genes are given only for firm matches. Clone sizes are given selectively: once, few, many, or a class where the clone is expanded.

cdr3_nt cdr3_aa j_call v_call d_call cdr3_length clone_size
TGTGCCAGCTCTGGGACAGGGGGGTCCTACGAGCAGTACTTC CASSGTGGSYEQYF TRBJ2-7 TRBV25-1 TRBD1 14 NA
TGTGCCAGCAGCTTGTCTAGACGTTTTAGTACCAATGAGCAGTTCTTC CASSLSRRFSTNEQFF TRBJ2-1 TRBV5-4 NA 16 NA
TGTGCCAGCACCAGGACAGCAACTAATGAAAAACTGTTTTTT CASTRTATNEKLFF TRBJ1-4 TRBV2 NA 14 NA
TGTGCCAGCAGCCTAAGCGCAGGGGGACCGTACTTC CASSLSAGGPYF TRBJ2-7 TRBV3-1/TRBV3-2 TRBD1 12 NA
TGTGCCAGCAGGGGAGCCCGCCAAGAGACCCAGTACTTC CASRGARQETQYF TRBJ2-5 TRBV6-4 NA 13 NA
TGTGCCAGCAGCTCCGGAGGGGGGGCCGCTTCCTACGAGCAGTACTTC CASSSGGGAASYEQYF TRBJ2-7 TRBV11-2 NA 16 NA
TGTGCCAGCAGCCAAGCCGGGGTTCCTAACTATGGCTACACCTTC CASSQAGVPNYGYTF TRBJ1-2 TRBV3-1/TRBV3-2 NA 15 NA
TGTGCCATCAGTGCGGGGGACTCACCCCTCCACTTT CAISAGDSPLHF TRBJ1-6 TRBV10-3 NA 12 few
TGTGCCATCAGGTCAGGGGAAGAGGACTATGGCTACACCTTC CAIRSGEEDYGYTF TRBJ1-2 TRBV10-3 NA 14 NA
TGTGCCAGCAGCCCCTACGGTGAGCAGTTCTTC CASSPYGEQFF TRBJ2-1 TRBV5-8 NA 11 NA
TGCAGCGTGAAAACAGGGACAACTAATGAAAAACTGTTTTTT CSVKTGTTNEKLFF TRBJ1-4 TRBV29-1 NA 14 once
TGTGCCAGCTCACAGGGTAGAGGAGAGACCCAGTACTTC CASSQGRGETQYF TRBJ2-5 TRBV7-2 NA 13 NA
TGCGCCAGCAGCCAAGTCGGAACCGGGAGGGGATCACCCCTCCACTTT CASSQVGTGRGSPLHF TRBJ1-6 TRBV4-3 NA 16 NA
TGTGCCAGCAGCTCACAGGGTGTCTCTGAAGCTTTCTTT CASSSQGVSEAFF TRBJ1-1 TRBV7-6 NA 13 NA
TGTGCCAGCAGCCAAGTTAGGGGCAGCCACTACGAGCAGTACTTC CASSQVRGSHYEQYF TRBJ2-7 TRBV4-2 NA 15 NA
TGTGCCAGCAGCTTAGCGCTCTTAGCGGGGGGCTACGAGCAGTACTTC CASSLALLAGGYEQYF TRBJ2-7 TRBV7-6 TRBD2 16 NA
TGCAGTGCTAGTCCGGCGGGACAGGGTGGTGAAAAACTGTTTTTT CSASPAGQGGEKLFF TRBJ1-4 TRBV20-1 TRBD1 15 NA
TGCGCCAGCAGTTTCCAGGGGGACGAGCAGTACTTC CASSFQGDEQYF TRBJ2-7 TRBV5-1 TRBD1 12 NA
TGTGCCAGCAGCCCCGGCTTCTACAGAAATGAAAAACTGTTTTTT CASSPGFYRNEKLFF TRBJ1-4 TRBV7-9 NA 15 NA
TGTGCCAGCAGTGAACAGGCAGGCCAGCCCCAGCATTTT CASSEQAGQPQHF TRBJ1-5 TRBV25-1 NA 13 NA
TGTGCCAGCAGTTCTAGCCCGGACCCCTCCACTGAAGCTTTCTTT CASSSSPDPSTEAFF TRBJ1-1 TRBV6-5 NA 15 NA
TGTGCCAGCAGTTTAGGGGGGGTGGAGACCCAGTACTTC CASSLGGVETQYF TRBJ2-5 TRBV12-3/TRBV12-4 NA 13 NA
TGTGCCAGCAGCCCATTAATCATACCCCAGATACAAGAGACCCAGTACTTC CASSPLIIPQIQETQYF TRBJ2-5 TRBV5-6 NA 17 NA
TGTGCCAGCAGGCGAACGAGGGATCAGCCCCAGCATTTT CASRRTRDQPQHF TRBJ1-5 TRBV6-5 NA 13 few
TGCGCCAGCAGCCCTCGGACAGACAGCTCCTACAATGAGCAGTTCTTC CASSPRTDSSYNEQFF TRBJ2-1 TRBV5-1 NA 16 once
TGTGCCAGCAGCGGCCCGGAAAAGACCCGGGGGGCCACCTACAATGAGCAGTTCTTC CASSGPEKTRGATYNEQFF TRBJ2-1 TRBV11-2 NA 19 NA
TGTGCCAGCAGCCTGGGGACAGGCGTAGCTAACTATGGCTACACCTTC CASSLGTGVANYGYTF TRBJ1-2 TRBV7-2 TRBD1 16 NA
TGTGCCAGCAGCTTGGGTGTGATTCCGACTATGAACACTGAAGCTTTCTTT CASSLGVIPTMNTEAFF TRBJ1-1 TRBV11-3 NA 17 NA
TGTGCCAGCAGCCGTTCCCGGGACAGGGGAGAGACCCAGTACTTC CASSRSRDRGETQYF TRBJ2-5 TRBV3-1/TRBV3-2 TRBD1 15 NA
TGTGCCAGCAGCTTAGAGGGAGGAGTAGGCTACACCTTC CASSLEGGVGYTF TRBJ1-2 TRBV7-9 NA 13 NA
TGTGCCACCACGGAGGATCTAGCCAAAAACATTCAGTACTTC CATTEDLAKNIQYF TRBJ2-4 TRBV6-5 NA 14 NA
TGTGCCAGTAGTCCGACCACCGGGACAGGGCGGCGGGGCTACACCTTC CASSPTTGTGRRGYTF TRBJ1-2 TRBV19 TRBD1 16 NA
TGTGCCAGCAGCGGCGGGACAGGGGGTAATGAAAAACTGTTTTTT CASSGGTGGNEKLFF TRBJ1-4 TRBV3-1/TRBV3-2 TRBD1 15 NA
TGTGCCTGCCGGGCCGGAGGTGCAACTAATGAAAAACTGTTTTTT CACRAGGATNEKLFF TRBJ1-4 TRBV6-6 NA 15 NA
TGTGCCAGCTCCGGTATCGGCCTAGGCCTAAACACTGAAGCTTTCTTT CASSGIGLGLNTEAFF TRBJ1-1 TRBV18 NA 16 once
TGTGCCAGCAGCTTGGAGGGGTTTAGCTCCTACGAGCAGTACTTC CASSLEGFSSYEQYF TRBJ2-7 TRBV5-4 NA 15 NA